Following are 26 T cell receptor beta chains from one sample sequenced in a study of Graves' ophthalmopathy and Graves' hyperthyroidism. RNA served as the template for amplifying TCR beta CDR3 regions. The workflow started with a first-round RT-PCR run with HTBI primers and then moved on to a second-round multiplex PCR. A single record per CDR3 protein comes from TCRdb applying MiXCR to the multiplex PCR reads. This sample has about 420,000 distinct CDR3 sequences, with about 21% found just once. Sequenced material: peripheral blood. These receptors all come from a woman aged 18-29 years with stable Graves' hyperthyroidism.

The rearrangement links TRBV15 to TRBJ2-2, with TRBD1 identical over 9 bases. V lost 1 base to trimming and J lost 1 base; unmatched junction nucleotides: 4. This CDR3 comprises 17 residues. Germline V gene lookup returns CDR1 LNHNV and CDR2 YYDKDF (reference sequence). The CDR3 spells CATSRGGGQGNTGELFF. CDR3 nucleotide sequence: TGTGCCACCAGCAGAGGAGGGGGACAGGGGAACACCGGGGAGCTGTTTTTT.

In its sample, this clonotype was seen many times. This chain joins TRBV12-5 and TRBJ2-2; D may correspond to TRBD1 or TRBD2 (5 bases each). CDR3 length: 16 residues. Trimming removed 0 bases at V and 7 bases at J, with 15 bases between. In germline, CDR1 is LGHNT, CDR2 FRNRAP. The CDR3 sequence: CASGLVRGTTIGELFF. In DNA, the CDR3 is TGTGCTAGTGGTTTGGTCAGAGGGACCACCATCGGGGAGCTGTTTTTT.

This clonotype was counted ten times or more. The chain couples TRBV12-3 or TRBV12-4 to TRBJ2-4; D might be TRBD1 (6 bases). There are 14 residues in the CDR3. V was cut by 8 bases and J by 4 bases, with 15 bases left in between. CDR3 DNA: TGTGCCAGCGGCCACCGGGACACTAAAAACATTCAGTACTTC. Amino acid sequence: CASGHRDTKNIQYF.

This clonotype came up a few times. Relative to the germline gene, one junction end is altered; a read error may explain this. The J gene is TRBJ2-5, the V gene TRBV18, with D unclear. CDR1 is KGHSH and CDR2 is LQKENI in the germline V gene. The CDR3 runs 13 residues. The CDR3 region is CASSRTVQETKYF. The CDR3, as DNA: TGTGCCAGCTCACGTACAGTTCAAGAGACCAAGTACTTC.

V is TRBV3-1 and J is TRBJ2-7, with 9 bases aligning to TRBD2. The CDR3 length is 15 residues. V shed 3 bases and J 5 bases; nucleotides not matched to a gene: 8. Germline CDR1 LGHDT, CDR2 YNNKEL (reference sequence). This chain's CDR3 is CASSHAGLAVHEQYF. CDR3 in DNA: TGTGCCAGCAGCCATGCGGGACTAGCAGTCCACGAGCAGTACTTC.

This clonotype came up many times. The chain has TRBV27 and TRBJ2-2; D not certain. This CDR3 is 17 amino acids long. Trimming left V 4 bases short and J 1 base short, with 16 bases between. Germline values: CDR1 MNHEY, CDR2 SMNVEV (reference sequence). CDR3 sequence (DNA): TGTGCCAGCAGTTCTGGCGCTCGGGTAGGGAACACCGGGGAGCTGTTTTTT. Translating gives CASSSGARVGNTGELFF.

This clonotype came up many times. The genes are TRBV7-2 and TRBJ2-7; TRBD2 matches at 13 bases. The CDR3 has 16 amino acids. The J segment lost 10 bases and the V segment lost 5 bases, leaving 14 bases of the junction unmatched. In germline, CDR1 is SGHTA, CDR2 FQGNSA. CDR3: CASSLQPGLAGQRQYF. In nucleotides, the CDR3 is TGTGCCAGCAGCCTGCAACCGGGACTAGCGGGGCAGAGACAGTACTTC.

This clonotype was observed many times. This sequence joins TRBV24-1 and TRBJ1-1; possibly TRBD1 for D (5 bases). The CDR3 covers 13 residues. V was trimmed by 7 bases and J by 4 bases, leaving 12 bases between them. Germline V gene lookup returns CDR1 KGHDR and CDR2 SFDVKD. The CDR3 DNA is TGTGCCACCAGAAAGGGACCGAGCACTGAAGCTTTCTTT. This gives the protein CATRKGPSTEAFF.

This clonotype was seen repeatedly, ten times or more. The rearrangement links TRBV20-1 to TRBJ1-1, with D possibly being TRBD1 (6 bases). With 5 bases removed from V and 3 bases from J, the gap between germline ends came to 13 bases. Germline lookup yields CDR1 DFQATT and CDR2 SNEGSKA (reference sequence). The CDR3 totals 13 residues. CDR3 in DNA: TGCAGTGCTCATGACAGGCCGGACACTGAAGCTTTCTTT. It encodes CSAHDRPDTEAFF.

This clonotype was recorded many times. The chain combines TRBV29-1 with TRBJ2-2, with 7 positions matching TRBD2. Trimming took 3 bases from V and 2 from J; bases not matched to a gene: 3. Germline V lookup: CDR1 SQVTM, CDR2 ANQGSEA. The CDR3 is made up of 14 amino acids. This chain's CDR3 is CSVDAGLNTGELFF. Here the CDR3 DNA reads TGCAGCGTTGATGCGGGACTAAACACCGGGGAGCTGTTTTTT.

The chain uses TRBV3-1 and TRBJ2-7; 11 nucleotides line up with TRBD2. This CDR3 contains 15 residues. Germline V gene data show CDR1 as LGHDT and CDR2 as YNNKEL (reference sequence). The ends lost 1 base at V and 6 bases at J; junction bases unmatched: 5. CDR3 protein: CASSQASSGRTEQYF. The CDR3 DNA reads TGTGCCAGCAGCCAAGCGTCTAGCGGGAGGACCGAGCAGTACTTC.

This clonotype was counted a few times. V usage is TRBV6-1 and J usage is TRBJ1-5, with D possibly TRBD1 on 5 matching bases. CDR1 MNHNS and CDR2 SASEGT come from the germline V gene. V lost 4 bases to trimming and J lost 5 bases, with 12 bases between them. The CDR3 consists of 14 residues. The CDR3 DNA is TGTGCCAGCAGTGCCGACGGGGCCTATCAGCCCCAGCATTTT. It specifies CASSADGAYQPQHF.

This clonotype was recorded many times. V usage is TRBV5-1 and J usage is TRBJ2-5; 12 nucleotides align to TRBD2. From germline, CDR1 is SGHRS and CDR2 YFSETQ. The CDR3 has 17 residues. Trimming at V came to 3 bases and at J to 5 bases, leaving 11 bases not matched to a gene. CDR3 region: CASSWNPTSGSSETQYF. In DNA, the CDR3 is TGCGCCAGCAGCTGGAATCCGACTAGCGGGAGCTCGGAGACCCAGTACTTC.

This clonotype was counted at least ten times. The chain employs TRBV7-9 and TRBJ2-7; 10 bases are shared with TRBD2. This CDR3 region has 16 residues. V gave up 3 bases and J gave up 5 bases; unmatched junction bases: 10. CDR1 is SEHNR, CDR2 FQNEAQ, per germline (reference sequence). This chain's CDR3 is CASSFQTSGISHEQYF. In nucleotides, the CDR3 is TGTGCCAGCAGCTTCCAAACTAGCGGGATTTCCCACGAGCAGTACTTC.

This clonotype occurred a few times. The chain recombines TRBV6-2 or TRBV6-3 with TRBJ2-7, with D perhaps matching TRBD1 (5 bases). The CDR3 loop spans 14 amino acids. Germline V gives CDR1 MNHEY, CDR2 SVGEGT. Trimming cost V 0 bases and J 12 bases, with 18 bases left between them. DNA of the CDR3: TGTGCCAGCAGTTACTCGTCAATTGGGCAGGGTCTGTACTTC. It translates to CASSYSSIGQGLYF.

This clonotype was detected ten times or more. J is TRBJ2-5 and V is TRBV12-3 or TRBV12-4; TRBD2 aligns across 11 bases. V dropped 1 base and J dropped 5; count of bases not matched to a gene: 6. The CDR3 covers 16 residues. The CDR3 DNA reads as TGTGCCAGCAGTTTAGGATCGGTAGCGGGAGGGGAGACCCAGTACTTC. Translation gives CASSLGSVAGGETQYF.

At least ten counts were recorded for this clonotype. This rearrangement joins TRBV5-1 to TRBJ2-7, with D perhaps TRBD1 or TRBD2 (5 bases each). The CDR3 is made up of 13 amino acids. From germline, CDR1 is SGHRS and CDR2 YFSETQ. The germline V and J ends were trimmed by 5 bases and 2 bases, with 11 bases remaining between them. CDR3 sequence: CASRRDPAYEQYF. The CDR3 bases are TGCGCCAGCAGAAGGGACCCTGCCTACGAGCAGTACTTC.

This clonotype was found many times. The chain is built from TRBV20-1 and TRBJ2-7; no clear D. Germline CDR1 reads DFQATT; CDR2 reads SNEGSKA (reference sequence). V was pared by 4 bases and J by 4 bases, with 20 bases between. The CDR3 sequence is 15 residues long. The CDR3 DNA sequence: TGCAGTGCTAAAAAAGTCGGTGACTTCTATTACGAGCAGTACTTC. Translated: CSAKKVGDFYYEQYF.

This clonotype has ten or more counts. This chain connects TRBV12-3 or TRBV12-4 to TRBJ1-2, with D unresolved. The CDR3 runs 15 residues. The V end was cut by 5 bases, the J end by 2 bases, with 15 bases between. For the CDR3, the DNA is TGTGCCAGCAGTCCCCATTCCGGGTCGAACTATGGCTACACCTTC. Translation gives CASSPHSGSNYGYTF.

This clonotype was counted ten times or more. The chain carries TRBV29-1 and TRBJ2-7; TRBD2 agrees at 9 bases. The trim removed 7 bases at V and 3 bases at J, leaving 10 bases unmatched. The CDR3 is made up of 14 amino acids. Looked up from germline, CDR1 is SQVTM and CDR2 is ANQGSEA. CDR3 sequence: CSAELAGLGYEQYF. CDR3 DNA: TGCAGCGCTGAGCTAGCGGGATTGGGCTACGAGCAGTACTTC.

This clonotype was seen at least ten times. The genes are TRBV20-1 and TRBJ1-2, with D perhaps matching TRBD1 (5 bases). The CDR3 contains 12 residues. V gave up 1 base and J gave up 3 bases, with 6 bases separating them. CDR1 DFQATT and CDR2 SNEGSKA come from the germline V gene (reference sequence). In DNA form, the CDR3 reads TGCAGTGCTAGAGCGACAGACTATGGCTACACCTTC. Translated: CSARATDYGYTF.

This clonotype occurred many times. The chain uses TRBV28 and TRBJ2-7; 7 nucleotides line up with TRBD2. The junction had 9 bases not matched to a gene; V was cut back by 6 bases and J by 4 bases. The germline V gene has CDR1 MDHEN and CDR2 SYDVKM. The CDR3 extends over 14 amino acids. CDR3 region: CASRNGGAGYEQYF. The CDR3 region has the DNA TGTGCCAGCAGAAATGGGGGAGCGGGGTACGAGCAGTACTTC. The full variable domain, completed using reference TRBV28 and TRBJ2-7, is DVKVTQSSRYLVKRTGEKVFLECVQDMDHENMFWYRQDPGLGLRLIYFSYDVKMKEKGDIPEGYSVSREKKERFSLILESASTNQTSMYLCASRNGGAGYEQYFGPGTRLTVT.

Note on this clonotype: Since a much larger clone is just one base distant, this may be a read error. V gene TRBV19 combines with J gene TRBJ1-1; the D gene is possibly TRBD1 (5 bases). Germline CDR1 and CDR2: LNHDA and SQIVND (reference sequence). This CDR3 contains 12 residues. Here the CDR3 DNA reads TGTGCCACCACTCAGGGCTACACTGAAGCTCTCTTT. Translating gives CATTQGYTEALF.

This clonotype has only a few counts. The rearrangement links TRBV6-1 to TRBJ1-2; possible D gene TRBD1, 6 bases. V lost 7 bases, J lost 4 bases, and 10 bases lay in between. Germline CDR1 MNHNS, CDR2 SASEGT. CDR3 size: 12 residues. The CDR3 protein is CASNGQPYGYTF. The CDR3 DNA reads as TGTGCCAGCAACGGACAGCCCTATGGCTACACCTTC.

Many counts were recorded for this clonotype. The V call is TRBV29-1, the J call TRBJ2-7, with a weak D call TRBD2 (5 bases). This CDR3 contains 14 residues. Germline V gives CDR1 SQVTM, CDR2 ANQGSEA. Trimming took 4 bases from V and 5 from J, leaving 18 bases between them. The CDR3 coding sequence is TGCAGCGTTGCCTCCTATAACAGCGGAGACGAGCAGTACTTC. Its translation: CSVASYNSGDEQYF.

This clonotype was found many times. The chain is built from TRBV29-1 and TRBJ1-5; 8 bases are shared with TRBD1. V gave up 6 bases and J gave up 1 base; unmatched junction bases: 5. In germline, CDR1 is SQVTM, CDR2 ANQGSEA. The CDR3 sequence is 14 residues long. CDR3 in amino acids: CSVADRGSNQPQHF. CDR3 sequence (DNA): TGCAGCGTGGCTGACAGGGGCAGCAATCAGCCCCAGCATTTT.